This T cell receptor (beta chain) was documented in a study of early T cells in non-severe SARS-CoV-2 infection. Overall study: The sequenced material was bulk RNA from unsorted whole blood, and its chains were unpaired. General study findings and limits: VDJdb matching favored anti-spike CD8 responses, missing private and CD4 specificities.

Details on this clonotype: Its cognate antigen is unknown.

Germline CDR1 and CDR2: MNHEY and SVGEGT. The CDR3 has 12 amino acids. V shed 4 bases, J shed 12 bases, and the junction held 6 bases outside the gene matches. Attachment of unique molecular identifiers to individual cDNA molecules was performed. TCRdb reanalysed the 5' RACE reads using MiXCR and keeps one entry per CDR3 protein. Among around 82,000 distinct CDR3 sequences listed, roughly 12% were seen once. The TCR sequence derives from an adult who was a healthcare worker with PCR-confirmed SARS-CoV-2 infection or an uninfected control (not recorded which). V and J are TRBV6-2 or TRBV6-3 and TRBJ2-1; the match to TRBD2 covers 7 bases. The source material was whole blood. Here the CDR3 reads CASSSGGSGQFF. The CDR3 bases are TGTGCCAGCAGTTCGGGGGGAAGTGGGCAGTTCTTC.